The 6 T cell receptor beta chains given below trace back to one sample, sequenced in a study of T cell responses to AZD1222 COVID-19 vaccine. The method was immunoSEQ multiplex PCR; TCRdb's version includes in-frame clones alone and lacks a portion of them. Among about 55,000 clones, roughly nine tenths were seen once, and the ten largest hold just under 2%. Specimen: peripheral blood, collected on day 0 of AZD1222 vaccination. The receptors were sampled from an adult in good health.

This rearrangement joins TRBV7-3 to TRBJ1-1, with D possibly matching TRBD1 (6 bases). CDR1 is SGHTA and CDR2 is FQGTGA in the germline V gene. The CDR3 consists of 13 residues. V was shortened by 2 bases and J by 5 bases, with 9 bases between the two germline ends. The CDR3 protein is CASSLGGRTEAFF. As DNA, the CDR3 is TGTGCCAGCAGCTTAGGGGGCAGGACTGAAGCTTTCTTT.

This chain links TRBV7-8 with TRBJ2-4, with D possibly matching TRBD2 (5 bases). CDR1 is SGHVS, CDR2 FQNEAQ, per germline. Trimming removed 1 base from V and 1 base from J, with 11 bases in between. The CDR3 runs to 16 residues. CDR3 bases: TGTGCCAGCAGCTTAGAACCCACGGGGGCCAAAAACATTCAGTACTTC. Translation gives CASSLEPTGAKNIQYF.

The chain uses TRBV3-1 (or the pseudogene TRBV3-2) and TRBJ2-1; D might be TRBD1 (5 bases). The V end was cut by 2 bases, the J end by 0 bases, with 8 bases between. The CDR3 is 15 residues long. Germline lookup yields CDR1 LGHDT and CDR2 YNNKEL (reference sequence). CDR3 region: CASSQKTDSYNEQFF. The CDR3 DNA reads TGTGCCAGCAGCCAAAAGACAGACTCCTACAATGAGCAGTTCTTC.

This chain joins TRBV18 and TRBJ1-2, with D perhaps matching TRBD1 (5 bases). V dropped 2 bases and J dropped 4 bases, with 11 bases sitting between them. The CDR3 covers 14 residues. Germline CDR1 is KGHSH and CDR2 is LQKENI. The chain's CDR3 is CASSPEGFGYGYTF. In DNA, the CDR3 is TGTGCCAGCTCACCAGAGGGGTTTGGCTATGGCTACACCTTC.

The gene calls are TRBV6-5 and TRBJ1-2; the match to TRBD1 covers 8 bases. Germline lookup yields CDR1 MNHEY and CDR2 SVGAGI. Losses at the gene ends were 8 bases for V and 7 bases for J; bases not matched to a gene: 15. The CDR3 spans 15 residues. CDR3 sequence: CASGTGNGAKSGYTF. The CDR3 region has the DNA TGTGCCAGCGGGACAGGAAATGGAGCTAAGTCTGGCTACACCTTC.

This sequence joins TRBV6-2 or TRBV6-3 and TRBJ1-1; D is uncertain. Per the germline V gene, CDR1 is MNHEY and CDR2 is SVGEGT. V was cut by 2 bases and J by 4 bases, with 8 bases left in between. This CDR3 is 13 amino acids long. The DNA for the CDR3 is TGTGCCAGCAGTTACGAGGACGGCACTGAAGCTTTCTTT. It is translated as CASSYEDGTEAFF.